Detailed here is one T cell receptor (beta chain). Antigen unknown. Some clones are missing from TCRdb's copy, which holds only in-frame ones; the method was immunoSEQ multiplex PCR. The table shows 150,000 to 200,000 clones, with roughly 80% occurring only once. The record originates from a study of cytomegalovirus exposure and HLA in healthy donors. Findings and caveats of the study: A few CMV-associated chains were confirmed in vitro to be specific for CMV antigens.

The sample comprised PBMCs. The TCR originated in a young man in good health and CMV-seropositive.

The CDR3 protein is CASSLNLGNEQFF. Here the CDR3 DNA reads TGTGCCAGCAGCTTAAATCTCGGCAATGAGCAGTTCTTC. The chain carries TRBV7-3 and TRBJ2-1; D not resolved. V was shortened by 1 base and J by 6 bases, with 7 bases between the two germline ends. CDR1 is SGHTA, CDR2 FQGTGA, per germline. The CDR3 runs to 13 residues.